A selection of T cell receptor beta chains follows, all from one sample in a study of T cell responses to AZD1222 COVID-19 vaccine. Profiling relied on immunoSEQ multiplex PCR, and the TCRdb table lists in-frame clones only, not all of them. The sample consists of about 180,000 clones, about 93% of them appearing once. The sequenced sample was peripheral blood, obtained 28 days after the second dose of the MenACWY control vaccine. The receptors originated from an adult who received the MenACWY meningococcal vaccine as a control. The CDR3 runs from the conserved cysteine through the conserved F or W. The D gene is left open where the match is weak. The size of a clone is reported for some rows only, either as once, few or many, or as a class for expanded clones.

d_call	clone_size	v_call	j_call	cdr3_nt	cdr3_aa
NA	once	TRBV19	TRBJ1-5	TGTGCCAGTAAGAGGTTGGGGCCTTGGCAGCCCCAGCATTTT	CASKRLGPWQPQHF
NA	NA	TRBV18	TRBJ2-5	TGTGCCAGCTCACCGGGTCTGCAAGAGACCCAGTACTTC	CASSPGLQETQYF
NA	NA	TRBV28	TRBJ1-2	TGTGCCAGCAGTCTACAGGCTGGTGGCTACACCTTC	CASSLQAGGYTF
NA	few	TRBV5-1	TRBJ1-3	TGCGCCAGCAGCTTGGTTAGTAGCTCTGGAAACACCATATATTTT	CASSLVSSSGNTIYF
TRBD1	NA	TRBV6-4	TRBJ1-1	TGTGCCAGCTTCTTACAGGGGGGGCACGCTGAAGCTTTCTTT	CASFLQGGHAEAFF
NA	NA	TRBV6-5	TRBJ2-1	TGTGCCAGCAGTTACATCCCAGGCGGTGGACACAATGAGCAGTTCTTC	CASSYIPGGGHNEQFF
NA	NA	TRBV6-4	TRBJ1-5	TGTGCCAGCAGTAGGGAGGCCAATCAGCCCCAGCATTTT	CASSREANQPQHF
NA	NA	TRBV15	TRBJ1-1	TGTGCCACCAGCAGAGTGGGGCAAGGTGAAGCTTTCTTT	CATSRVGQGEAFF
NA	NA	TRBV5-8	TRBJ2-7	TGTGCCAGCAGCTTGGGGTGGGTTGGGGAGCAGTACTTC	CASSLGWVGEQYF
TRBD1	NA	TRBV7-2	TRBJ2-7	TGTGCCAGCAGCTTAGAATGGACAGGGTTCCACGAGCAGTACTTC	CASSLEWTGFHEQYF
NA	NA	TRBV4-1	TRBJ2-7	TGCGCCAGCAGCCAGACTCAGGTGGGCACCTACGAGCAGTACTTC	CASSQTQVGTYEQYF
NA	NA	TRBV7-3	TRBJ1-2	TGTGCCAGCAGCTTAACCTTTGGGCTATATGGCTACACCTTC	CASSLTFGLYGYTF
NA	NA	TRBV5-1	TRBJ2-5	TGCGCCAGCAGCTTGGAGCCGGGATCCCCGAGGGAGACCCAGTACTTC	CASSLEPGSPRETQYF
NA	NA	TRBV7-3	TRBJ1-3	TGTGCCAGCAGCCCAGGGCATTTTGGGGGAAACACCATATATTTT	CASSPGHFGGNTIYF
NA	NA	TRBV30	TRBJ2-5	TGTGCCTGGAGTGGGGGACTTCGCGTGGAGACCCAGTACTTC	CAWSGGLRVETQYF
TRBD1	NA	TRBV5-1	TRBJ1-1	TGCGCCAGCAGCTTGCCGAGCCCCCAGGGGGTTACTGAAGCTTTCTTT	CASSLPSPQGVTEAFF
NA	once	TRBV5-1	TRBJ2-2	TGCGCCAGCAGCTTGGGGAACACCGGGGAGCTGTTTTTT	CASSLGNTGELFF
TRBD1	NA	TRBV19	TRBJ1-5	TGTGCCAGTAGTATAGGGCCACAGGGGGCAAGGCAGCCCCAGCATTTT	CASSIGPQGARQPQHF
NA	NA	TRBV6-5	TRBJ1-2	TGTGCCAGCAGTCCTATACAGTTCTATGGCTACACCTTC	CASSPIQFYGYTF
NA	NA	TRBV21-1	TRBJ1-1	TGTGCCAGCCCCAAGGGGGGTGGGACTGAAGCTTTCTTT	CASPKGGGTEAFF
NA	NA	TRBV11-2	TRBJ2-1	TGTGCCAGCACCCTCCAAATGACCCTCAATGAGCAGTTCTTC	CASTLQMTLNEQFF
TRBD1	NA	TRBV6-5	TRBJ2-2	TGTGCCAGCAGGACAGGGGGCCTCACCGGGGAGCTGTTTTTT	CASRTGGLTGELFF
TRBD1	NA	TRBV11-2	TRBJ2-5	TGTGCCAGCAGCCGGCACACAGGGGATTCGGAGACCCAGTACTTC	CASSRHTGDSETQYF
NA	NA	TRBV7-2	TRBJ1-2	TGTGCCAGCAGCTTCAGTGCGGAGGGCCTCTATGGCTACACCTTC	CASSFSAEGLYGYTF
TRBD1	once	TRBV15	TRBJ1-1	TGTGCCACCAGCAGGGATGGACAGGGGTACACTGAAGCTTTCTTT	CATSRDGQGYTEAFF
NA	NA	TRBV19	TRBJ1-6	TGTGCCAGTAGTATAGAGCCAGATTTCTCACCCCTCCACTTT	CASSIEPDFSPLHF
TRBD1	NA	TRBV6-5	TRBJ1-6	TGTGCCAGCAGACCGGGACAGGGGGCCCGACTCCACTTT	CASRPGQGARLHF
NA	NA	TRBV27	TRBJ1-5	TGTGCCAGCAGTTCCACGGGGTGGAGCAATCAGCCCCAGCATTTT	CASSSTGWSNQPQHF
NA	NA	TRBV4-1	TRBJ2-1	TGCGCCAGCAGCCAAGGAGGCGAGCAGTTCTTC	CASSQGGEQFF
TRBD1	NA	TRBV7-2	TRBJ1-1	TGTGCCAGCAGACAGGCAGGGGGGAACACTGAAGCTTTCTTT	CASRQAGGNTEAFF
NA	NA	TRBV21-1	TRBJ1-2	TGTGCCAGCAGCAAAGCGCTGCGGGGGGATGGCTACACCTTC	CASSKALRGDGYTF
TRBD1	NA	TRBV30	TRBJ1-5	TGTGCCTGGGGGGGACAGGGAAATCAGCCCCAGCATTTT	CAWGGQGNQPQHF
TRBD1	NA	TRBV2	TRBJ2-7	TGTGCCAGCACCCGAACTGGGACAGGGAGGCAACACGAGCAGTACTTC	CASTRTGTGRQHEQYF
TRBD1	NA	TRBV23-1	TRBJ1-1	TGCGCCAGCAGCACCGACCCCCCGGCCTGGGACAGGGAAGCTTTCTTT	CASSTDPPAWDREAFF
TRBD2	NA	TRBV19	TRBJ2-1	TGTGCCAGTACTCGGACTAGCGGGGGGGCCTACAATGAGCAGTTCTTC	CASTRTSGGAYNEQFF
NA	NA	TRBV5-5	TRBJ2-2	TGTGCCAGCAGCTTGGCTCCTGGAGCGAACACCGGGGAGCTGTTTTTT	CASSLAPGANTGELFF
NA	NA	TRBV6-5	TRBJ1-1	TGTGCAATAGGGAACACTGAAGCTTTCTTT	CAIGNTEAFF
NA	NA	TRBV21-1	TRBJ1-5	TGTGCCCGCGGGGGCGGACGGGGGGATCAGCCCCAGCATTTT	CARGGGRGDQPQHF
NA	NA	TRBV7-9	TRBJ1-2	TGTGCCAGCAGCTTAGCTTTTAACTATGGCTACACCTTC	CASSLAFNYGYTF
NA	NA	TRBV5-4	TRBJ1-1	TGTGCCAGCAGCCCTACGTCCGGGGTTAAGGGGACCACTGAAGCTTTCTTT	CASSPTSGVKGTTEAFF
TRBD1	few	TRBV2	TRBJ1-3	TGTGCCAGCAGTGAACGCCGGACAGGCGACACCATATATTTT	CASSERRTGDTIYF
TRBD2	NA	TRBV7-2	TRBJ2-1	TGTGCCAGCAGCTCGGGACTAGCGGGGGGGCCTCAGTTCTTC	CASSSGLAGGPQFF
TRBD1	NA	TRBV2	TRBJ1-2	TGTGCCAGCAGTAACCACGTGGGGACAGCGGACTATGGCTACACCTTC	CASSNHVGTADYGYTF
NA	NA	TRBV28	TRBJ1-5	TGTGCCAGCAGTTTATTCCTGAGCAATCAGCCCCAGCATTTT	CASSLFLSNQPQHF
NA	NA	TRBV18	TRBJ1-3	TGTGCCAGCTCACCAAACAAGAACTCTGGAAACACCATATATTTT	CASSPNKNSGNTIYF
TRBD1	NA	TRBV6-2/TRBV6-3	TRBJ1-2	TGTGCCAGCAGTTACTCGACAGGGAGGGGCTATGGCTACACCTTC	CASSYSTGRGYGYTF
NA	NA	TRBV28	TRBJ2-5	TGTGCCAGCAGTCCCCCCAGGGGCAAAAAGACCCAGTACTTC	CASSPPRGKKTQYF
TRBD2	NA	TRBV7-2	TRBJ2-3	TGTGCCAGCAGCTTAAGCGTCGGGACTAGCGGGGGAGATACGCAGTATTTT	CASSLSVGTSGGDTQYF
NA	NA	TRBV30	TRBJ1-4	TGTGCCTGGAGGGAGGGTTTCCTGGCTAATGAAAAACTGTTTTTT	CAWREGFLANEKLFF
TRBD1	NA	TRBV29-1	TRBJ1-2	TGCAGCGTTTCTCAGGGGGCGAATGGCTACACCTTC	CSVSQGANGYTF
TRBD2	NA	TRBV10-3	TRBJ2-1	TGTGCCATCAGTGACCCTAGCGGGGGAACGAATGAGCAGTTCTTC	CAISDPSGGTNEQFF
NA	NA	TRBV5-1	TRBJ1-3	TGCGCCAGCAGCTTTTCTCCCGAGACTGGAAACACCATATATTTT	CASSFSPETGNTIYF
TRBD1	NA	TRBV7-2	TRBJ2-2	TGTGCCAGCAGCATGGACAGGGGGCGAAAAAACACCGGGGAGCTGTTTTTT	CASSMDRGRKNTGELFF
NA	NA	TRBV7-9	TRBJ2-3	TGTGCCAGCAGCTTAGTTGCTTGGCGAGATACGCAGTATTTT	CASSLVAWRDTQYF
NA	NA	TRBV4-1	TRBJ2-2	TGCGCCAGCAGCCAAGTCGGGGGCTCCGGGGAGCTGTTTTTT	CASSQVGGSGELFF
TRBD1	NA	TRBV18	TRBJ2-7	TGTGCCAGCTCACCGGGACAGGGGCCCTACGAGCAGTACTTC	CASSPGQGPYEQYF
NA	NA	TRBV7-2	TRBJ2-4	TGTGCCAGCAGCTTAGAAGGCGGGTCCATTCAGTACTTC	CASSLEGGSIQYF
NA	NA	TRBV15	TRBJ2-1	TGTGCCACCAGCAGAGGTTATGAGCAGTTCTTC	CATSRGYEQFF
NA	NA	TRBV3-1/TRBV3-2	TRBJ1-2	TGTGCCAGCAGCCAAGATCTCGGAAGCTATGGCTACACCTTC	CASSQDLGSYGYTF
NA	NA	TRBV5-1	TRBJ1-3	TGCGCCAGCAGCTTGGACGGGGTCGGCGGAAACACCATATATTTT	CASSLDGVGGNTIYF